Below are 15 T cell receptor beta chains sequenced from a single sample in a study of cytomegalovirus exposure and HLA in healthy donors. Primers for the PCR totalled 60 Vbeta and 13 Jbeta. Libraries were prepared by immunoSEQ multiplex PCR; TCRdb keeps only in-frame clonotypes and omits some of them. This table lists approximately 190,000 clones. The material sequenced was PBMCs. The receptors come from a man between 25 and 39 years old in good health and CMV-seronegative.

As to this clone: The identical CDR3 is also encoded by other nucleotide sequences in the sample. V usage is TRBV14 and J usage is TRBJ1-3, with D unresolved. V shed 2 bases and J shed 0 bases, with 5 bases lying between them. The CDR3 has 14 amino acids. The germline V gene encodes CDR1 SGHDN and CDR2 FVKESK. This chain's CDR3 is CASSQQASGNTIYF. The CDR3 nucleotides are TGTGCCAGCAGCCAACAGGCCTCTGGAAACACCATATATTTT.

The V gene is TRBV6-5, the J gene TRBJ1-1; 9 nucleotides agree with TRBD1. Germline lookup yields CDR1 MNHEY and CDR2 SVGAGI. V was clipped by 6 bases and J by 0 bases; unmatched bases: 5. CDR3 length: 15 residues. The CDR3: CASRLQGAVNTEAFF. The DNA for the CDR3 is TGTGCCAGCAGATTACAGGGGGCCGTGAACACTGAAGCTTTCTTT.

V gene TRBV27 combines with J gene TRBJ2-3; a weak D match, TRBD2 (5 bases). Germline V CDR1 and CDR2: MNHEY, SMNVEV (reference sequence). The CDR3 is made up of 17 amino acids. V lost 0 bases and J 6 bases, leaving 19 bases between the germline ends. The CDR3 loop reads CASSLSPAAATLDTQYF. CDR3 nucleotides: TGTGCCAGCAGTTTATCCCCAGCGGCGGCGACACTTGATACGCAGTATTTT.

V gene TRBV6-5 combines with J gene TRBJ2-7, with D hard to call. Germline CDR1 and CDR2: MNHEY and SVGAGI. The germline V and J ends were trimmed by 3 bases and 3 bases, with 9 bases remaining between them. This CDR3 comprises 13 residues. In DNA, the CDR3 is TGTGCCAGCAGTTATACCGTCGGCTACGAGCAGTACTTC. It translates to CASSYTVGYEQYF.

The V gene is TRBV11-3, the J gene TRBJ1-6; a possible D gene is TRBD1 (6 bases). V was cut by 4 bases and J by 7 bases, with 14 bases left in between. Germline V gives CDR1 SGHNT, CDR2 YENEEA. This CDR3 has 15 residues. CDR3 amino acids: CASSSRDILNSPLHF. CDR3 nucleotides: TGTGCCAGCAGCTCCCGGGACATCCTCAATTCACCCCTCCACTTT.

The chain is built from TRBV7-8 and TRBJ1-1; perhaps TRBD1 as D (6 bases). The length of the CDR3 is 14 residues. Trimming cost V 6 bases and J 2 bases, with 13 bases left between them. Germline V gene data show CDR1 as SGHVS and CDR2 as FQNEAQ. Here the CDR3 reads CASRTDRTNTEAFF. The CDR3 DNA follows: TGTGCCAGCAGAACTGACAGGACCAACACTGAAGCTTTCTTT.

The V call is TRBV2, the J call TRBJ2-7; TRBD1 agrees at 8 bases. The CDR3 consists of 14 residues. The J segment lost 2 bases and the V segment lost 3 bases, leaving 3 bases of the junction unmatched. CDR1 is SNHLY, CDR2 FYNNEI, per germline. CDR3 sequence: CASSEGQDPYEQYF. In nucleotides, the CDR3 is TGTGCCAGCAGTGAGGGACAGGACCCCTACGAGCAGTACTTC.

The chain is built from TRBV28 and TRBJ1-1, with TRBD1 matching 8 bases. Looked up from germline, CDR1 is MDHEN and CDR2 is SYDVKM. V lost 7 bases to trimming and J lost 2 bases; unmatched junction nucleotides: 6. This CDR3 region has 14 residues. CDR3 loop: CASTNGQGNTEAFF. The CDR3 DNA is TGTGCCAGCACAAACGGACAGGGCAACACTGAAGCTTTCTTT.

The chain links TRBV7-9 to TRBJ1-1; D gene unclear. This CDR3 spans 15 amino acids. In germline, CDR1 is SEHNR, CDR2 FQNEAQ (reference sequence). The V end lost 4 bases, the J end lost 5 bases, and 17 bases lay between the germline ends. The CDR3 DNA is TGTGCCAGCAGCTATCCCCCTCCCCGCGTAACTGAAGCTTTCTTT. This sequence encodes CASSYPPPRVTEAFF.

In regard to this clone: This sample also contains other DNA sequences that code for the same CDR3. The J gene is TRBJ2-3, the V gene TRBV5-1, with D unclear. Germline CDR1 is SGHRS and CDR2 is YFSETQ. The CDR3 covers 16 residues. Trimming cost V 4 bases and J 2 bases, with 17 bases left between them. CDR3 amino acids: CASSPFLLLATDTQYF. The CDR3 DNA reads TGCGCCAGCAGCCCGTTCCTGCTACTTGCCACAGATACGCAGTATTTT.

The chain is built from TRBV28 and TRBJ2-5; D gene ambiguous. TRBJ2-7 explains the end of the DNA better; the J call may be wrong. This CDR3 region has 14 residues. The germline V gene has CDR1 MDHEN and CDR2 SYDVKM. This CDR3 reads CASRSTWSSYEQYF. In DNA, the CDR3 is TGTGCCAGCCGGTCCACTTGGAGCTCCTACGAGCAGTACTTC.

The chain links TRBV28 to TRBJ1-1; no definite D call. The CDR3 contains 11 residues. Deletions cut 8 bases from V and 0 bases from J, with 4 bases between. CDR1 and CDR2 (germline): MDHEN, SYDVKM. The CDR3 DNA reads as TGTGCCAGCCAATTGAACACTGAAGCTTTCTTT. Encoded protein: CASQLNTEAFF.

The chain is built from TRBV6-5 and TRBJ2-3, with TRBD2 matching over 11 bases. The CDR3 spans 16 residues. The trim removed 3 bases at V and 4 bases at J, leaving 6 bases unmatched. In germline, CDR1 is MNHEY, CDR2 SVGAGI. CDR3 amino acids: CASSYSSGGRADTQYF. The CDR3 region has the DNA TGTGCCAGCAGTTATTCTAGCGGGGGGAGGGCAGATACGCAGTATTTT.

The chain uses TRBV6-5 and TRBJ1-1; D remains ambiguous. Germline V lookup: CDR1 MNHEY, CDR2 SVGAGI. This CDR3 has 14 residues. Trimming cost V 5 bases and J 4 bases, with 14 bases left between them. The CDR3 DNA reads TGTGCCAGCAGTATATACCAACCGAGCACTGAAGCTTTCTTT. Its protein is CASSIYQPSTEAFF.

The chain has TRBV19 and TRBJ2-5; 8 nucleotides line up with TRBD2. Germline loops: CDR1 LNHDA, CDR2 SQIVND (reference sequence). V was clipped by 3 bases and J by 4 bases; unmatched bases: 10. The CDR3 totals 16 residues. The CDR3 DNA sequence: TGTGCCAGTAGTATGAGGCGGGAGGTCAGGGGAGAGACCCAGTACTTC. Translation: CASSMRREVRGETQYF.